Below, 21 T cell receptor beta chains from the same sample are listed, as sequenced in a study of blood T cell repertoires in COVID-19. This table comes from immunoSEQ multiplex PCR, and its TCRdb copy is limited to in-frame clones, with some not included. Here the sample spans about 300,000 clones, around 84% being singletons. The sequenced material came from peripheral blood. These receptors all stem from a man between 65 and 80 years old with acute or convalescent COVID-19.

This clone was seen only a few times. V is TRBV6-5 and J is TRBJ2-2; maybe TRBD2 (6 bases). Germline V lookup: CDR1 MNHEY, CDR2 SVGAGI. The ends were cut back, 1 base at V and 0 bases at J, with 9 bases in the middle. The CDR3 loop spans 16 amino acids. CDR3 loop: CASSYFSGTNTGELFF. CDR3 nucleotide sequence: TGTGCCAGCAGTTACTTTAGCGGTACGAACACCGGGGAGCTGTTTTTT.

The rearrangement joins TRBV7-2 to TRBJ2-3; D unclear. This CDR3 comprises 13 residues. The V end was cut by 1 base, the J end by 9 bases, with 11 bases between. CDR1 and CDR2 from the germline V gene are SGHTA and FQGNSA. The CDR3 loop is CASSLGLELTQYF. In DNA, the CDR3 is TGTGCCAGCAGCTTAGGATTGGAGCTAACGCAGTATTTT.

A remark on this clone: The junction shows a germline mismatch at one end, possibly a read error. The chain links TRBV28 to TRBJ2-5; D is undetermined. This CDR3 comprises 12 residues. The germline V gene encodes CDR1 MDHEN and CDR2 SYDVKM. The CDR3 loop reads CASSTPGTPVDF. In nucleotides, the CDR3 is TGTGCCAGCAGTACCCCTGGCACCCCCGTGGACTTC.

The chain employs TRBV24-1 and TRBJ2-6; TRBD1 might be the D (6 bases). Germline V gives CDR1 KGHDR, CDR2 SFDVKD. Trimming removed 5 bases from V and 0 bases from J, with 10 bases in between. This CDR3 contains 16 residues. For the CDR3, the DNA is TGTGCCACCAGTGGACAGGAATTCTCTGGGGCCAACGTCCTGACTTTC. It yields the protein CATSGQEFSGANVLTF.

V is TRBV29-1 and J is TRBJ1-3; D might be TRBD1 (6 bases). Germline CDR1 and CDR2: SQVTM and ANQGSEA. The CDR3 loop spans 12 amino acids. With 3 bases removed from V and 7 bases from J, the gap between germline ends came to 10 bases. DNA for the CDR3: TGCAGCGTTGACAGGGGCGGGAACACCATATATTTT. Its protein is CSVDRGGNTIYF.

The chain has TRBV5-1 and TRBJ1-3, with D perhaps TRBD1 (6 bases). The CDR3 is 15 residues long. V dropped 3 bases and J dropped 0 bases, with 10 bases sitting between them. Per germline, CDR1 SGHRS and CDR2 YFSETQ. The CDR3 here is CASSSQGNSGNTIYF. CDR3 bases: TGCGCCAGCAGCTCCCAGGGGAACTCTGGAAACACCATATATTTT.

This chain uses TRBV5-1 with TRBJ2-1, with D perhaps TRBD2 (5 bases). The length of the CDR3 is 14 residues. Germline CDR1 is SGHRS and CDR2 is YFSETQ. The ends were cut back, 0 bases at V and 7 bases at J, with 11 bases in the middle. The CDR3 reads CASSLAASRNEQFF. Written as DNA, the CDR3 is TGCGCCAGCAGCTTGGCAGCTAGCAGAAATGAGCAGTTCTTC.

This clone was seen once. The rearrangement links TRBV28 to TRBJ2-3; D unclear. The CDR3 consists of 13 residues. Germline V gene sequence: CDR1 MDHEN, CDR2 SYDVKM. V shed 7 bases and J shed 3 bases, with 11 bases lying between them. CDR3 sequence: CASINSMTDTQYF. The CDR3 DNA is TGTGCCAGCATCAATAGTATGACAGATACGCAGTATTTT. Full variable domain (rest looked up from reference TRBV28 and TRBJ2-3): DVKVTQSSRYLVKRTGEKVFLECVQDMDHENMFWYRQDPGLGLRLIYFSYDVKMKEKGDIPEGYSVSREKKERFSLILESASTNQTSMYLCASINSMTDTQYFGPGTRLTVL.

The rearrangement links TRBV9 to TRBJ1-3, with D hard to call. Germline CDR1 and CDR2: SGDLS and YYNGEE. This CDR3 spans 15 amino acids. Trimming took off 3 bases at V and 6 bases at J, with 16 bases between the two ends. The CDR3 bases are TGTGCCAGCAGCGCCGAGGGTCAGCCTATAAACACCATATATTTT. It is translated as CASSAEGQPINTIYF.

V is TRBV7-2 and J is TRBJ2-2; D is unclear. Germline CDR1 is SGHTA and CDR2 is FQGNSA. The CDR3 runs to 13 residues. The V gene lost 0 bases and the J gene lost 7 bases, with 6 bases spanning the gap. The CDR3 loop is CASSLARIGELFF. The CDR3 bases are TGTGCCAGCAGCTTAGCGCGGATCGGGGAGCTGTTTTTT.

The V gene is TRBV12-3 or TRBV12-4, the J gene TRBJ1-5; D gene ambiguous. V was pared by 3 bases and J by 5 bases, with 8 bases between. This CDR3 is built from 13 residues. CDR3 in DNA: TGTGCCAGCAGTTTGAGAGTCGATCAGCCCCAGCATTTT. Its translation: CASSLRVDQPQHF.

The chain recombines TRBV7-9 with TRBJ2-1; 11 bases line up with TRBD1. This CDR3 contains 15 residues. Germline CDR1 and CDR2: SEHNR and FQNEAQ (reference sequence). Losses at the gene ends were 5 bases for V and 9 bases for J; bases not matched to a gene: 9. CDR3 DNA sequence: TGTGCCAGCAGCCCCGGGACAGGGGGTTTAGGTGAGCAGTTCTTC. Its protein product is CASSPGTGGLGEQFF.

The V and J genes are TRBV14 and TRBJ2-7; no firm D call. Germline CDR1 and CDR2: SGHDN and FVKESK. The CDR3 sequence is 14 residues long. Trimming took off 0 bases at V and 0 bases at J, with 6 bases between the two ends. CDR3 nucleotides: TGTGCCAGCAGCCAAGATTGGAGCTCCTACGAGCAGTACTTC. The encoded protein is CASSQDWSSYEQYF. The whole variable domain, filled in from reference TRBV14 and TRBJ2-7, reads EAGVTQFPSHSVIEKGQTVTLRCDPISGHDNLYWYRRVMGKEIKFLLHFVKESKQDESGMPNNRFLAERTGGTYSTLKVQPAELEDSGVYFCASSQDWSSYEQYFGPGTRLTVT.

The chain links TRBV14 to TRBJ2-2, with 7 bases matching TRBD1. Germline lookup yields CDR1 SGHDN and CDR2 FVKESK. V shed 4 bases and J 1 base; nucleotides not matched to a gene: 0. The CDR3 consists of 14 residues. The CDR3 protein is CASSRTGNTGELFF. CDR3 nucleotide sequence: TGTGCCAGCAGCCGGACAGGGAACACCGGGGAGCTGTTTTTT.

This clone has only a few counts. J is TRBJ1-6 and V is TRBV6-2 or TRBV6-3; weak D call: TRBD1 (6 bases). Germline V gives CDR1 MNHEY, CDR2 SVGEGT. The CDR3 consists of 16 residues. Deletions cut 0 bases from V and 10 bases from J, with 16 bases between. CDR3 residues: CASSYSPAGARSPLHF. The DNA of the CDR3 is TGTGCCAGCAGTTACTCACCCGCGGGGGCCAGGTCACCCCTCCACTTT.

This chain joins TRBV6-6 and TRBJ2-7, with 8 positions matching TRBD2. V was pared by 0 bases and J by 7 bases, with 5 bases of the junction left unmatched. CDR1 is MNHNY and CDR2 is SVGAGI in the germline V gene (reference sequence). The CDR3 totals 14 residues. The CDR3 DNA reads as TGTGCCAGCAGTTACTCAGCGGGAGTGGGAGAGCAGTACTTC. Residues: CASSYSAGVGEQYF.

Only a few counts were recorded for this clone. This chain connects TRBV6-2 or TRBV6-3 to TRBJ1-1; D ambiguous. This CDR3 contains 14 residues. CDR1 is MNHEY, CDR2 SVGEGT, per germline. V gave up 2 bases and J gave up 3 bases, with 10 bases separating them. The chain's CDR3 is CASSYPSIDTEAFF. The CDR3 nucleotides read TGTGCCAGCAGTTACCCTTCAATAGACACTGAAGCTTTCTTT.

The chain recombines TRBV18 with TRBJ2-6; perhaps TRBD1 as D (6 bases). The CDR3 length is 17 residues. V was pared by 6 bases and J by 0 bases, with 15 bases between. Germline loops: CDR1 KGHSH, CDR2 LQKENI. The CDR3 coding sequence is TGTGCCAGCTCCCCGGCCGGACAGAACTCTGGGGCCAACGTCCTGACTTTC. It yields the protein CASSPAGQNSGANVLTF.

The gene calls are TRBV5-1 and TRBJ1-3, with TRBD1 matching 7 bases. Trimming at V came to 4 bases and at J to 8 bases, leaving 9 bases not matched to a gene. The CDR3 is 14 amino acids. The germline V gene encodes CDR1 SGHRS and CDR2 YFSETQ. Here the CDR3 reads CASSRRTGQDTIYF. The CDR3 DNA is TGCGCCAGCAGCCGAAGGACAGGCCAGGACACCATATATTTT.

The gene calls are TRBV7-9 and TRBJ2-2; D not certain. Germline V gene data show CDR1 as SEHNR and CDR2 as FQNEAQ (reference sequence). This CDR3 spans 16 amino acids. V lost 6 bases and J 0 bases, leaving 14 bases between the germline ends. CDR3 protein: CASRPRQRTNTGELFF. CDR3 DNA sequence: TGTGCCAGCAGACCCAGACAACGAACGAACACCGGGGAGCTGTTTTTT.

The DNA for the CDR3 is TGTGCCAGCAGTTTGCCGGTTCTGGGTAGCGGGAGAGATACGCAGTATTTT. This sequence encodes CASSLPVLGSGRDTQYF. The chain combines TRBV28 with TRBJ2-3; 9 bases agree with TRBD2. Per germline, CDR1 MDHEN and CDR2 SYDVKM. This CDR3 has 17 residues. J lost 5 bases, V lost 3 bases, and 12 bases had no gene match.